The 10 T cell receptor beta chains presented below share a single source sample, sequenced in a study of precursors of human CD4 cytotoxic T cells. Four sorted CD4+ memory subsets, central memory, effector memory, IL-7R-high TEMRA and IL-7R-negative TEMRA, were UMI-sequenced. TCRdb recomputed calls from the reads with MiXCR, one row per CDR3 protein. The sample lists more than 200 distinct CDR3 sequences; around 26% were seen once. Sequencing input: memory CD4+ T cells from blood (PBMCs). Receptors were obtained from a human donor in good health.

This clonotype is large in the sample. This rearrangement joins TRBV3-1 to TRBJ1-1; 7 bases fit TRBD1. The CDR3 spans 13 residues. The V and J ends lost 1 base and 5 bases, in that order; junction bases with no gene match: 1. Germline V gene data show CDR1 as LGHDT and CDR2 as YNNKEL (reference sequence). The CDR3 DNA reads as TGTGCCAGCAGCCAAGGGGACAGTACTGAAGCTTTCTTT. Translating it yields CASSQGDSTEAFF.

The genes are TRBV5-5 and TRBJ1-1; no clear D. The CDR3 spans 16 residues. Germline V CDR1 and CDR2: SGHKS, YYEKEE (reference sequence). With 0 bases removed from V and 2 bases from J, the gap between germline ends came to 14 bases. DNA for the CDR3: TGTGCCAGCAGCTTGGACTACAGCCTTCTAAACACTGAAGCTTTCTTT. Translated, it gives CASSLDYSLLNTEAFF.

This clonotype came up a few times. This chain joins TRBV28 and TRBJ1-5, with D unresolved. Germline CDR1 and CDR2: MDHEN and SYDVKM. CDR3 length: 14 residues. Trimming left V 3 bases short and J 0 bases short, with 6 bases between. This CDR3 is CASSFTHSNQPQHF. DNA of the CDR3: TGTGCCAGCAGTTTTACACATAGCAATCAGCCCCAGCATTTT.

This clonotype is termed large. This chain links TRBV5-5 with TRBJ2-1; 7 nucleotides match TRBD2. The CDR3 runs to 20 residues. Looked up from germline, CDR1 is SGHKS and CDR2 is YYEKEE (reference sequence). The V segment lost 4 bases and the J segment 5 bases; nucleotides outside the gene matches: 24. The CDR3 region has the DNA TGTGCCAGCAGCCGAGACAGAAGGGGTCAGTCGTGGGACTACCACAATGAGCAGTTCTTC. This sequence encodes CASSRDRRGQSWDYHNEQFF.

This clonotype appeared a single time. V and J are TRBV20-1 and TRBJ1-2, with TRBD1 matching over 9 bases. Trimming removed 6 bases from V and 2 bases from J; junction bases left unmatched: 4. Germline V gene data show CDR1 as DFQATT and CDR2 as SNEGSKA (reference sequence). This CDR3 spans 13 amino acids. The CDR3 coding sequence is TGCAGTGCGGTACAGGGGGCAAACTATGGCTACACCTTC. Residues: CSAVQGANYGYTF.

In its sample, this clonotype was seen a few times. The V call is TRBV9, the J call TRBJ1-2; no clear D gene. V gave up 0 bases and J gave up 3 bases, with 9 bases separating them. In germline, CDR1 is SGDLS, CDR2 YYNGEE. The CDR3 has 14 residues. The CDR3 spells CASSVGQSYYGYTF. CDR3 bases: TGTGCCAGCAGCGTAGGTCAGTCATACTATGGCTACACCTTC.

This chain links TRBV5-1 with TRBJ2-1; D is perhaps TRBD1 (6 bases). Trimming cost V 3 bases and J 8 bases, with 21 bases left between them. The CDR3 contains 16 residues. Germline-derived CDR1 and CDR2 are SGHRS and YFSETQ. The CDR3 coding sequence is TGCGCCAGCAGCTCCCGAGACAGACAGGACCGGGATGAGCAGTTCTTC. This encodes CASSSRDRQDRDEQFF.

This clonotype is judged large. The gene calls are TRBV20-1 and TRBJ2-7, with 11 bases aligning to TRBD2. CDR3 size: 13 residues. Germline V gene data show CDR1 as DFQATT and CDR2 as SNEGSKA (reference sequence). Here the CDR3 reads CRVTSGNSYEQYF. The CDR3 DNA is TGCAGAGTGACTAGCGGGAATTCCTACGAGCAGTACTTC.

For the CDR3, the DNA is TGTGCCAGCAGCTTAGTTGGCCAGGTCGGATACCTAGCCAAAAACATTCAGTACTTC. Translating gives CASSLVGQVGYLAKNIQYF. The chain carries TRBV11-2 and TRBJ2-4; D gene ambiguous. The V end lost 1 base, the J end lost 0 bases, and 19 bases lay between the germline ends. This CDR3 region has 19 residues. Looked up from germline, CDR1 is SGHAT and CDR2 is FQNNGV.

This clonotype showed up just a few times. V is TRBV19 and J is TRBJ1-5; D unresolved. The length of the CDR3 is 13 residues. V lost 7 bases, J lost 7 bases, and 14 bases lay in between. From germline, CDR1 is LNHDA and CDR2 SQIVND (reference sequence). CDR3 nucleotides: TGTGCCAGTACATCGGAATGGCGCCAGCCCCAGCATTTT. This gives the protein CASTSEWRQPQHF.